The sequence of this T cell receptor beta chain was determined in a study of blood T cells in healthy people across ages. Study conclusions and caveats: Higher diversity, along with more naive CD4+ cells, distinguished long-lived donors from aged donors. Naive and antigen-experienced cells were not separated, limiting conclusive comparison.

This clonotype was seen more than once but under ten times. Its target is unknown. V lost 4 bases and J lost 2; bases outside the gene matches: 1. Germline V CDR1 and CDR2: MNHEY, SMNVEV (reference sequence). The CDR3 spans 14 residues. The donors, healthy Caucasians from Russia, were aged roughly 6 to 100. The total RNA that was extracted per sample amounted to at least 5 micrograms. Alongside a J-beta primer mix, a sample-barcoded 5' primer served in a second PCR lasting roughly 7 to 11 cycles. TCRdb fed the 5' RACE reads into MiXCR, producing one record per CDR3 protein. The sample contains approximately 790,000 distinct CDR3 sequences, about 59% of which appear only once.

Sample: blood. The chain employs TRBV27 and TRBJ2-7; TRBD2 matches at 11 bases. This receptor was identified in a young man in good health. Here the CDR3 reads CASSSGLAAYEQYF. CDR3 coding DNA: TGTGCCAGCAGTTCGGGACTAGCGGCCTACGAGCAGTACTTC.